This entry features one T cell receptor (beta chain) sequence. The antigen it binds to is not known. No much larger clonotype is one base removed from it; base qualities were not supplied. The collaborating institutions used their own protocols to collect whole blood in K2EDTA tubes. Collaborator samples were shipped for TCRbeta analysis as frozen whole blood, isolated PBMCs, or DNA extracted from either sample type. TCRbeta CDR3 regions were amplified from genomic DNA by means of the immunoSEQ Assay, a bias-controlled multiplex PCR. Per the original workflow: Nucleated cell counts per sample were estimated from amplification of reference gene primers within the assay. To quantify the absolute abundance of each unique TCRbeta CDR3 rearrangement, sequence reads were collapsed and filtered. For each sample, productive Simpson clonality was calculated as the square root of Simpson's diversity index over productive rearrangements. Here the immuneACCESS table is served through TCRdb, limited to in-frame sequences with V and J called. Missing clones are a known gap in these copies; in checked studies unresolved V genes cover under half, and the rest lacks a known reason. V, J and clone size are those of that table, while D and trimming were read from the DNA. This sample lists approximately 54,000 clones; roughly 79% were detected once. The top ten constitute approximately 4.9% of the sample.

The sample is drawn from a study of blood T cell repertoires in COVID-19 (dated by TCRdb to 2020 to 2022). With respect to the entire study: Samples from collaborators originated in the United States, Italy and Spain and spanned both the acute and convalescent phases of COVID-19. The material from the prospective study consisted of cDNA or gDNA derived from T cells, B-cell-depleted T cells, or PBMCs. Subjects who had been exposed to COVID-19, were actively infected with it, or had recovered from it provided the deeply sampled blood TCRbeta repertoires that made up the dataset. The repertoires were made available in a free public database intended to serve as a resource for research on the immune response to SARS-CoV-2. The samples were drawn from the first 160 participants of the ongoing ImmuneRACE study and from more than 1,000 subjects provided by 6 global collaborators. A de-identified subject ID, COVID-19 status, age in years and sex were almost always included in the sample metadata. Where HLA class I and class II types were available, the types were taken from metadata supplied by the sample provider, not from assay-based typing.

Summary of the overall study and its limitations: Clinical and demographic metadata were provided uncurated, with the amount varying by source and participant.

V lost 5 bases and J lost 2 bases, and the count of bases not matched to a germline gene is 8. Based on the germline V gene (reference sequence), the CDR1 and CDR2 sequences are SEHNR and FQNEAQ. The CDR3 has 15 amino acids, counting the end cysteine and phenylalanine. Just CDR3 DNA is preserved here, 45 bases in frame from base 1. The receptor was isolated from a woman aged 60-75 years with acute or convalescent COVID-19. The chain employs TRBV7-9 and TRBJ1-1; TRBD1 fits 7 bases in the junction. Sequenced input: peripheral blood. This receptor carries the CDR3 CASSLPGTANTEAFF. DNA sequence: TGTGCCAGCAGCCTCCCCGGGACAGCAAACACTGAAGCTTTCTTT. With the portions outside the CDR3 filled from the reference TRBV7-9 and TRBJ1-1 genes, the complete variable region becomes DTGVSQNPRHKITKRGQNVTFRCDPISEHNRLYWYRQTLGQGPEFLTYFQNEAQLEKSRLLSDRFSAERPKGSFSTLEIQRTEQGDSAMYLCASSLPGTANTEAFFGQGTRLTVV.